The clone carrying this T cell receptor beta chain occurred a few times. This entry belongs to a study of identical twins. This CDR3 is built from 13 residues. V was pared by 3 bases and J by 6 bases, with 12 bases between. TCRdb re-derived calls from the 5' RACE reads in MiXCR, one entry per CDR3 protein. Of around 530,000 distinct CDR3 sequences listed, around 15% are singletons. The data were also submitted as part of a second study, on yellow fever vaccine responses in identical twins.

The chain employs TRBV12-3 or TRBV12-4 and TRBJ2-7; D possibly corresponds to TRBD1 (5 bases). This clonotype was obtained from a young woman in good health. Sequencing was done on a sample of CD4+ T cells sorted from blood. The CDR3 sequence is CASSLWGQGEQYV. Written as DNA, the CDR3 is TGTGCCAGCAGTTTGTGGGGTCAGGGCGAGCAGTACGTC.